Listed below are T cell receptor beta chains from one sample, sequenced in a study of cytomegalovirus exposure and HLA in healthy donors. Clones were read by immunoSEQ multiplex PCR, and TCRdb kept only the in-frame ones, dropping some. The sample yields 200,000 or so clones, roughly 87% seen once. Source material: PBMCs. Receptor source: a girl under three years old in good health and CMV-seronegative. Each CDR3 is given with its conserved first and last residue. Each record gives: CDR3 protein, CDR3 DNA, clone size, D gene, J gene, V gene. A D gene is named only where the DNA matches it firmly. Only some rows state a clone size, as once, few, many or a class for expanded clones.

CASSEIVATTNEKLFF | TGTGCCAGCAGTGAAATAGTAGCGACAACTAATGAAAAACTGTTTTTT | - | - | TRBJ1-4 | TRBV6-1
CASSLVSGGFANEQFF | TGCGCCAGCAGCTTGGTGTCGGGAGGGTTCGCCAATGAGCAGTTCTTC | few | TRBD2 | TRBJ2-1 | TRBV5-1
CASSNPRGGPESGYTF | TGTGCCAGCAGCAATCCTAGGGGGGGGCCTGAGAGTGGCTACACCTTC | - | - | TRBJ1-2 | TRBV9
CASSQAPTRTQETQYF | TGCGCCAGCAGCCAAGCTCCAACACGCACCCAAGAGACCCAGTACTTC | - | - | TRBJ2-5 | TRBV4-1
CASTSGGPAGELFF | TGTGCCAGCACCAGCGGGGGACCCGCCGGGGAGCTGTTTTTT | - | TRBD2 | TRBJ2-2 | TRBV6-6
CASRTGRTDTQYF | TGTGCCAGCAGGACAGGCCGCACAGATACGCAGTATTTT | - | - | TRBJ2-3 | TRBV6-5
CASSQGTMNTEAFF | TGTGCCAGTAGTCAGGGTACCATGAACACTGAAGCTTTCTTT | - | - | TRBJ1-1 | TRBV19
CASISPLEQYF | TGTGCCAGCATATCCCCCCTCGAGCAGTACTTC | - | - | TRBJ2-7 | TRBV7-9
CASSLGTDNSPLHF | TGTGCCAGCAGCTTAGGGACTGATAATTCACCCCTCCACTTT | - | - | TRBJ1-6 | TRBV7-3
CASSLDTFSGNTIYF | TGCGCCAGCAGCTTGGACACGTTCTCTGGAAACACCATATATTTT | - | - | TRBJ1-3 | TRBV5-1
CASKGDSYEQYF | TGTGCCAGCAAGGGGGACTCCTACGAGCAGTACTTC | - | - | TRBJ2-7 | TRBV6-5
CASSQEPPTSGSYNEQFF | TGTGCCAGCAGCCAAGAACCCCCCACTAGCGGGAGTTACAATGAGCAGTTCTTC | - | TRBD2 | TRBJ2-1 | TRBV4-2
CASSNRLGRRDSQYF | TGCGCCAGCAGCAACCGACTGGGAAGAAGAGACAGTCAGTACTTC | - | - | TRBJ2-5 | TRBV4-1
CASSPKVAGTFYEQYF | TGTGCCAGCAGCCCAAAGGTCGCGGGGACCTTCTACGAGCAGTACTTC | - | - | TRBJ2-7 | TRBV9
CASSIGTSRTNTDTQYF | TGTGCCAGTAGTATAGGGACTAGCAGGACTAACACAGATACGCAGTATTTT | - | TRBD2 | TRBJ2-3 | TRBV19
CASSLNLGTGSLGNEQFF | TGCGCCAGCAGCTTAAATTTAGGGACAGGGAGTTTGGGTAATGAGCAGTTCTTC | - | TRBD1 | TRBJ2-1 | TRBV5-1
CASREINEAFF | TGTGCCAGCAGGGAAATAAATGAAGCTTTCTTT | - | - | TRBJ1-1 | TRBV2
CASSKAQGFTDTQYF | TGTGCCAGCAGCAAAGCACAGGGCTTCACAGATACGCAGTATTTT | - | - | TRBJ2-3 | TRBV11-2
CAWSYGLAGAYEQYF | TGTGCCTGGAGTTACGGACTAGCGGGAGCCTACGAGCAGTACTTC | - | TRBD2 | TRBJ2-7 | TRBV30
CASSRSGRAGEQYF | TGTGCCAGTAGTAGGTCCGGACGGGCGGGCGAGCAGTACTTC | once | - | TRBJ2-7 | TRBV19
CATSGRVSTDTQYF | TGTGCCACCAGCGGGCGGGTTAGCACAGATACGCAGTATTTT | - | - | TRBJ2-3 | TRBV15
CASSLDGDRPTDTQYF | TGTGCCAGCAGCTTAGATGGGGACAGGCCCACAGATACGCAGTATTTT | - | TRBD1 | TRBJ2-3 | TRBV7-9
CASSFELTSGGNTGELFF | TGTGCCAGCAGCTTTGAATTGACTAGCGGGGGGAACACCGGGGAGCTGTTTTTT | - | - | TRBJ2-2 | TRBV12-1
CASSLSAYHEQYF | TGTGCCAGCAGCTTATCCGCCTACCACGAGCAGTACTTC | - | - | TRBJ2-7 | TRBV7-3
CASSEAGQGAGYGYTF | TGTGCCAGCAGTGAAGCGGGCCAGGGGGCAGGGTATGGCTACACCTTC | - | TRBD1 | TRBJ1-2 | TRBV6-1
CASSEQGSRSYEQYF | TGCGCCAGCAGCGAACAGGGGTCCCGCTCCTACGAGCAGTACTTC | - | TRBD1 | TRBJ2-7 | TRBV5-1
CATSYSAWGAEGQEQYF | TGTGCCACCAGCTATAGCGCTTGGGGAGCGGAGGGCCAAGAGCAGTACTTC | - | - | TRBJ2-7 | TRBV15
CASSQDSGGAYNEQFF | TGCGCCAGCAGCCAAGATAGCGGGGGGGCATACAATGAGCAGTTCTTC | - | TRBD2 | TRBJ2-1 | TRBV4-1
CASSPRDRDEQYF | TGTGCCAGCTCACCTAGAGATCGGGACGAGCAGTACTTC | - | - | TRBJ2-7 | TRBV18
CASSLAERGGPSEQYF | TGCGCCAGCAGCTTGGCCGAGCGGGGGGGCCCTAGCGAGCAGTACTTC | - | TRBD2 | TRBJ2-7 | TRBV5-1
CASSPPGTGNTIYF | TGTGCCAGTAGTCCCCCAGGTACTGGAAACACCATATATTTT | - | - | TRBJ1-3 | TRBV19
CASSLRGHGNTIYF | TGTGCCAGCAGTTTAAGGGGGCACGGAAACACCATATATTTT | - | TRBD1 | TRBJ1-3 | TRBV27
CASSIPQGYGYTF | TGTGCCAGTAGTATCCCCCAGGGCTATGGCTACACCTTC | - | - | TRBJ1-2 | TRBV19
CASSLADRGYGYTF | TGTGCCAGCAGTTTAGCAGACAGGGGCTATGGCTACACCTTC | once | TRBD1 | TRBJ1-2 | TRBV13
CASGLVLSFARVVQYF | TGTGCTAGTGGTTTGGTACTCAGCTTCGCCAGGGTGGTGCAGTACTTC | - | - | TRBJ2-7 | TRBV12-5
CAWSTPGGGLQESYNEQFF | TGTGCCTGGAGTACCCCAGGTGGAGGACTGCAAGAGTCCTACAATGAGCAGTTCTTC | - | - | TRBJ2-1 | TRBV30
CAWSVTSGGREQYF | TGTGCCTGGAGTGTCACTAGCGGGGGGAGAGAGCAGTACTTC | - | TRBD2 | TRBJ2-7 | TRBV30
CASSKTGGLLEAFF | TGTGCCAGCAGTAAGACAGGGGGCTTACTTGAAGCTTTCTTT | once | TRBD1 | TRBJ1-1 | TRBV27
CASRSENYGYTF | TGCGCCAGCAGATCAGAAAACTATGGCTACACCTTC | once | - | TRBJ1-2 | TRBV10-1
CASSEFGSSYEQYF | TGTGCCAGCAGTGAGTTCGGGAGCTCCTACGAGCAGTACTTC | - | - | TRBJ2-7 | TRBV2
CASSPRVVVSGYTF | TGTGCCAGCAGCCCCCGAGTTGTGGTCTCTGGCTACACCTTC | - | - | TRBJ1-2 | TRBV7-8
CASSLVYQAFQLTQETQYF | TGTGCCAGCAGCTTAGTATATCAGGCTTTCCAACTTACACAAGAGACCCAGTACTTC | few | - | TRBJ2-5 | TRBV11-2
CASRALGGSQETQYF | TGTGCCAGCAGGGCCTTGGGGGGGTCCCAAGAGACCCAGTACTTC | once | TRBD2 | TRBJ2-5 | TRBV27
CASSFEYRALGTEAFF | TGTGCCAGCAGTTTCGAATACAGGGCCCTAGGCACTGAAGCTTTCTTT | - | - | TRBJ1-1 | TRBV6-5
CASSYNRGTEQYF | TGTGCCAGCAGTTATAACAGGGGGACAGAGCAGTACTTC | - | TRBD1 | TRBJ2-7 | TRBV6-5
CASSEDWSSYNEQFF | TGTGCCAGCAGCGAGGACTGGAGCTCCTACAATGAGCAGTTCTTC | - | - | TRBJ2-1 | TRBV2
CASSPYRTGGEAFF | TGCGCCAGCAGCCCTTACCGGACAGGGGGCGAAGCTTTCTTT | - | TRBD1 | TRBJ1-1 | TRBV5-1
CASTKGRGLNNEQFF | TGTGCCAGCACCAAAGGGCGGGGACTTAACAATGAGCAGTTCTTC | - | - | TRBJ2-1 | TRBV7-6
CASSQVGGAGQPQHF | TGCGCCAGCAGCCAAGTTGGGGGCGCAGGTCAGCCCCAGCATTTT | few | - | TRBJ1-5 | TRBV4-1
CASSRGTIYF | TGTGCCAGCAGTCGCGGCACCATATATTTT | - | - | TRBJ1-3 | TRBV7-9
CASSFVGSGELFF | TGTGCCAGCAGTTTCGTGGGGAGCGGGGAGCTGTTTTTT | - | - | TRBJ2-2 | TRBV27
CASSLSHPGLAGGEGTDTQYF | TGTGCCAGCAGCTTATCGCACCCGGGACTAGCGGGGGGGGAAGGGACAGATACGCAGTATTTT | - | TRBD2 | TRBJ2-3 | TRBV7-6
CASSIEGAGTGYNEQFF | TGTGCCAGTAGTATCGAGGGAGCCGGGACTGGCTACAATGAGCAGTTCTTC | once | - | TRBJ2-1 | TRBV19
CASSLTRLAGMTDTQYF | TGTGCCAGCAGCTTGACCCGACTAGCGGGGATGACAGATACGCAGTATTTT | - | TRBD2 | TRBJ2-3 | TRBV5-4
CASSLATLDIHSSNQPQHF | TGTGCCAGCAGCCTAGCGACCCTGGACATCCACTCTAGCAATCAGCCCCAGCATTTT | - | - | TRBJ1-5 | TRBV11-2